These 20 T cell receptor beta chains came from one sample sequenced in a study of yellow fever vaccine responses in identical twins. TCRdb re-derived calls from the RT-PCR reads in MiXCR, one entry per CDR3 protein. Here the sample spans over 15,000 distinct CDR3 sequences, roughly 70% being singletons. The input for sequencing was T cells from blood (PBMCs), unsorted or a sorted subset (not recorded which), taken before or after yellow fever vaccination (not recorded which). These receptors all come from a woman in her late teens or twenties who received the yellow fever vaccine.

V is TRBV2 and J is TRBJ2-4, with a weak D call TRBD2 (6 bases). CDR1 and CDR2 from the germline V gene are SNHLY and FYNNEI. This CDR3 is 12 amino acids long. V was trimmed by 8 bases and J by 6 bases, leaving 11 bases between them. The CDR3 spells CASRPGGNIQYF. The CDR3 DNA reads as TGTGCCAGCCGCCCCGGGGGAAACATTCAGTACTTC.

A few counts support this clonotype. The chain uses TRBV28 and TRBJ2-7; the D gene could be TRBD1 or TRBD2 (5 bases each). The V and J ends lost 3 bases and 0 bases respectively, with 12 bases between them. Germline values: CDR1 MDHEN, CDR2 SYDVKM. The CDR3 runs to 15 residues. CDR3 loop: CASSFWGRNSYEQYF. The DNA for the CDR3 is TGTGCCAGCAGTTTTTGGGGACGGAACTCCTACGAGCAGTACTTC.

This clonotype was recorded a few times. The rearrangement uses TRBV10-1 and TRBJ1-2, with D perhaps TRBD1 (6 bases). V was shortened by 5 bases and J by 4 bases, with 11 bases between the two germline ends. The CDR3 is 13 residues long. Germline V lookup: CDR1 WNHNN, CDR2 SYGVQD (reference sequence). The CDR3: CASSNDRTYGYTF. The CDR3 DNA sequence: TGCGCCAGCAGTAACGACAGGACCTATGGCTACACCTTC.

The CDR3 nucleotides read TGCGCCAGCACCCCTGGGCAATCTCCTAACTATGGCTACACCTTC. It is translated as CASTPGQSPNYGYTF. This chain connects TRBV10-2 to TRBJ1-2; D unclear. The CDR3 sequence is 15 residues long. The V end was cut by 7 bases, the J end by 0 bases, with 15 bases between. Germline CDR1 is WSHSY and CDR2 is SAAADI.

The chain combines TRBV7-6 with TRBJ2-7; no reliable D call. In germline, CDR1 is SGHVS, CDR2 FNYEAQ. V was pared by 5 bases and J by 6 bases, with 11 bases between. This CDR3 region has 12 residues. The CDR3 bases are TGTGCCAGCAGCCCGACTTGGGGCGAGCAGTACTTC. Amino acids: CASSPTWGEQYF.

The chain couples TRBV25-1 to TRBJ1-5, with D possibly matching TRBD1 (5 bases). V gave up 6 bases and J gave up 0 bases, with 12 bases separating them. Germline loops: CDR1 MGHDK, CDR2 SYGVNS. The CDR3 sequence is 15 residues long. The CDR3, as DNA: TGTGCCAGCAGGGCTCAGGGTTATAGCAATCAGCCCCAGCATTTT. Protein sequence: CASRAQGYSNQPQHF.

The chain carries TRBV20-1 and TRBJ2-1, with D uncertain. The CDR3 has 11 amino acids. V lost 1 base and J 10 bases, leaving 8 bases between the germline ends. Per the germline V gene, CDR1 is DFQATT and CDR2 is SNEGSKA (reference sequence). The CDR3 DNA follows: TGCAGTGCTAGAGTGGTGGAAGAGCAGTTCTTC. Translation: CSARVVEEQFF.

This chain links TRBV7-9 with TRBJ2-1; 8 bases line up with TRBD1. Trimming took 5 bases from V and 3 from J; bases not matched to a gene: 3. Per germline, CDR1 SEHNR and CDR2 FQNEAQ (reference sequence). The CDR3 runs to 14 residues. The CDR3 coding sequence is TGTGCCAGCAGCACGACAGGGGTCTACAATGAGCAGTTCTTC. It specifies CASSTTGVYNEQFF. The variable domain in full, with the rest retrieved from reference TRBV7-9 and TRBJ2-1, is DTGVSQNPRHKITKRGQNVTFRCDPISEHNRLYWYRQTLGQGPEFLTYFQNEAQLEKSRLLSDRFSAERPKGSFSTLEIQRTEQGDSAMYLCASSTTGVYNEQFFGPGTRLTVL.

The chain carries TRBV4-1 and TRBJ2-7; TRBD2 aligns across 11 bases. J lost 2 bases, V lost 6 bases, and 3 bases had no gene match. Germline loops: CDR1 MGHRA, CDR2 YSYEKL. The CDR3 runs 14 residues. The CDR3 nucleotides are TGCGCCAGCAGACTGACTAGCGGGACCTACGAGCAGTACTTC. This sequence encodes CASRLTSGTYEQYF.

This clonotype is judged large (0.1 to 1%). The V gene is TRBV10-1, the J gene TRBJ2-5, with 7 nucleotides matching TRBD2. The CDR3 has 15 residues. Germline V gene sequence: CDR1 WNHNN, CDR2 SYGVQD (reference sequence). The V and J ends lost 2 bases and 2 bases, in that order; junction bases with no gene match: 5. CDR3 protein: CASSEGVSGQETQYF. For the CDR3, the DNA is TGCGCCAGCAGTGAGGGGGTTAGCGGGCAAGAGACCCAGTACTTC.

The V and J genes are TRBV20-1 and TRBJ2-4; D is unclear. The CDR3 has 13 residues. The germline gives CDR1 DFQATT, CDR2 SNEGSKA (reference sequence). Trimming shortened V by 5 bases and J by 0 bases, and 8 bases separated the two germline ends. Here the CDR3 DNA reads TGCAGTGCTCCCCCCCCAGCCAAAAACATTCAGTACTTC. This gives the protein CSAPPPAKNIQYF.

The chain is built from TRBV2 and TRBJ1-2; weak D call: TRBD1 (5 bases). Germline CDR1 is SNHLY and CDR2 is FYNNEI. Trimming removed 6 bases at V and 5 bases at J, with 19 bases between. CDR3 length: 15 amino acids. The DNA for the CDR3 is TGTGCCAGCAGCCGAACCGAGACAGACCTATATGGCTACACCTTC. Translating gives CASSRTETDLYGYTF.

The chain carries TRBV18 and TRBJ2-1; 12 bases map to TRBD1. The V segment lost 10 bases and the J segment 10 bases; nucleotides outside the gene matches: 17. This CDR3 has 16 residues. The germline CDR1 and CDR2 sequences are KGHSH and LQKENI. The CDR3 reads CATGGTGGGAGTEQFF. CDR3 in DNA: TGTGCCACAGGGGGGACAGGGGGCGGCGCAGGAACCGAGCAGTTCTTC.

This chain uses TRBV4-3 with TRBJ1-5, with D perhaps TRBD1 (5 bases). Germline V gene sequence: CDR1 LGHNA, CDR2 YSLEER. There are 15 residues in the CDR3. Trimming stripped 4 bases from V and 0 bases from J, with 10 bases between. The CDR3 reads CASSRDGNSNQPQHF. CDR3 DNA: TGCGCCAGCAGCCGGGACGGTAATAGCAATCAGCCCCAGCATTTT.

V and J are TRBV20-1 and TRBJ2-5, with D unclear. Per germline, CDR1 DFQATT and CDR2 SNEGSKA (reference sequence). The CDR3 covers 12 residues. V lost 8 bases to trimming and J lost 4 bases, with 14 bases between them. The CDR3 loop reads CSQLGKGETQYF. DNA of the CDR3: TGCAGTCAGTTGGGGAAGGGAGAGACCCAGTACTTC.

The chain joins TRBV5-1 to TRBJ2-5; 10 bases fit TRBD1. V trimming: 0 bases; J trimming: 0 bases; junction bases outside the gene matches: 11. Germline CDR1 reads SGHRS; CDR2 reads YFSETQ. The CDR3 totals 19 residues. The CDR3 region has the DNA TGCGCCAGCAGCTTGGCGGGAGGCCGGGACAGGGGAGACCAAGAGACCCAGTACTTC. It specifies CASSLAGGRDRGDQETQYF. The full variable domain, in which reference TRBV5-1 and TRBJ2-5 provide the parts outside the CDR3, is KAGVTQTPRYLIKTRGQQVTLSCSPISGHRSVSWYQQTPGQGLQFLFEYFSETQRNKGNFPGRFSGRQFSNSRSEMNVSTLELGDSALYLCASSLAGGRDRGDQETQYFGPGTRLLVL.

This clonotype was recorded once. V usage is TRBV2 and J usage is TRBJ2-3; 8 bases agree with TRBD2. The germline V gene encodes CDR1 SNHLY and CDR2 FYNNEI. The CDR3 totals 15 residues. Unmatched junction bases numbered 5, after V lost 4 bases and J lost 2 bases. This CDR3 is CASSAGSGVTDTQYF. The CDR3 bases are TGTGCCAGCAGTGCTGGTAGCGGGGTCACAGATACGCAGTATTTT.

The J gene is TRBJ1-5, the V gene TRBV28; 8 bases line up with TRBD1. There are 16 residues in the CDR3. Germline CDR1 is MDHEN and CDR2 is SYDVKM. The J segment lost 5 bases and the V segment lost 3 bases, leaving 9 bases of the junction unmatched. CDR3 region: CASSLLFGQGDQPQHF. The CDR3 bases are TGTGCCAGCAGTTTGTTGTTCGGACAGGGTGATCAGCCCCAGCATTTT. Looking up the rest from reference TRBV28 and TRBJ1-5 gives the full variable domain: DVKVTQSSRYLVKRTGEKVFLECVQDMDHENMFWYRQDPGLGLRLIYFSYDVKMKEKGDIPEGYSVSREKKERFSLILESASTNQTSMYLCASSLLFGQGDQPQHFGDGTRLSIL.

The chain combines TRBV24-1 with TRBJ1-5; 9 bases are shared with TRBD1. Germline CDR1 KGHDR, CDR2 SFDVKD. The ends lost 2 bases at V and 2 bases at J; junction bases unmatched: 3. The CDR3 covers 16 residues. CDR3 region: CATSDSRTGGNQPQHF. The CDR3, as DNA: TGTGCCACCAGTGATTCAAGGACAGGGGGCAATCAGCCCCAGCATTTT.

V and J are TRBV20-1 and TRBJ2-1; D is tentatively TRBD1 or TRBD2 (5 bases each). The V gene's germline CDR1 is DFQATT and CDR2 SNEGSKA (reference sequence). The CDR3 extends over 12 amino acids. The chain's CDR3 is CSNPGRSNEQFF. For the CDR3, the DNA is TGCAGCAACCCGGGGCGTTCCAATGAGCAGTTCTTC.